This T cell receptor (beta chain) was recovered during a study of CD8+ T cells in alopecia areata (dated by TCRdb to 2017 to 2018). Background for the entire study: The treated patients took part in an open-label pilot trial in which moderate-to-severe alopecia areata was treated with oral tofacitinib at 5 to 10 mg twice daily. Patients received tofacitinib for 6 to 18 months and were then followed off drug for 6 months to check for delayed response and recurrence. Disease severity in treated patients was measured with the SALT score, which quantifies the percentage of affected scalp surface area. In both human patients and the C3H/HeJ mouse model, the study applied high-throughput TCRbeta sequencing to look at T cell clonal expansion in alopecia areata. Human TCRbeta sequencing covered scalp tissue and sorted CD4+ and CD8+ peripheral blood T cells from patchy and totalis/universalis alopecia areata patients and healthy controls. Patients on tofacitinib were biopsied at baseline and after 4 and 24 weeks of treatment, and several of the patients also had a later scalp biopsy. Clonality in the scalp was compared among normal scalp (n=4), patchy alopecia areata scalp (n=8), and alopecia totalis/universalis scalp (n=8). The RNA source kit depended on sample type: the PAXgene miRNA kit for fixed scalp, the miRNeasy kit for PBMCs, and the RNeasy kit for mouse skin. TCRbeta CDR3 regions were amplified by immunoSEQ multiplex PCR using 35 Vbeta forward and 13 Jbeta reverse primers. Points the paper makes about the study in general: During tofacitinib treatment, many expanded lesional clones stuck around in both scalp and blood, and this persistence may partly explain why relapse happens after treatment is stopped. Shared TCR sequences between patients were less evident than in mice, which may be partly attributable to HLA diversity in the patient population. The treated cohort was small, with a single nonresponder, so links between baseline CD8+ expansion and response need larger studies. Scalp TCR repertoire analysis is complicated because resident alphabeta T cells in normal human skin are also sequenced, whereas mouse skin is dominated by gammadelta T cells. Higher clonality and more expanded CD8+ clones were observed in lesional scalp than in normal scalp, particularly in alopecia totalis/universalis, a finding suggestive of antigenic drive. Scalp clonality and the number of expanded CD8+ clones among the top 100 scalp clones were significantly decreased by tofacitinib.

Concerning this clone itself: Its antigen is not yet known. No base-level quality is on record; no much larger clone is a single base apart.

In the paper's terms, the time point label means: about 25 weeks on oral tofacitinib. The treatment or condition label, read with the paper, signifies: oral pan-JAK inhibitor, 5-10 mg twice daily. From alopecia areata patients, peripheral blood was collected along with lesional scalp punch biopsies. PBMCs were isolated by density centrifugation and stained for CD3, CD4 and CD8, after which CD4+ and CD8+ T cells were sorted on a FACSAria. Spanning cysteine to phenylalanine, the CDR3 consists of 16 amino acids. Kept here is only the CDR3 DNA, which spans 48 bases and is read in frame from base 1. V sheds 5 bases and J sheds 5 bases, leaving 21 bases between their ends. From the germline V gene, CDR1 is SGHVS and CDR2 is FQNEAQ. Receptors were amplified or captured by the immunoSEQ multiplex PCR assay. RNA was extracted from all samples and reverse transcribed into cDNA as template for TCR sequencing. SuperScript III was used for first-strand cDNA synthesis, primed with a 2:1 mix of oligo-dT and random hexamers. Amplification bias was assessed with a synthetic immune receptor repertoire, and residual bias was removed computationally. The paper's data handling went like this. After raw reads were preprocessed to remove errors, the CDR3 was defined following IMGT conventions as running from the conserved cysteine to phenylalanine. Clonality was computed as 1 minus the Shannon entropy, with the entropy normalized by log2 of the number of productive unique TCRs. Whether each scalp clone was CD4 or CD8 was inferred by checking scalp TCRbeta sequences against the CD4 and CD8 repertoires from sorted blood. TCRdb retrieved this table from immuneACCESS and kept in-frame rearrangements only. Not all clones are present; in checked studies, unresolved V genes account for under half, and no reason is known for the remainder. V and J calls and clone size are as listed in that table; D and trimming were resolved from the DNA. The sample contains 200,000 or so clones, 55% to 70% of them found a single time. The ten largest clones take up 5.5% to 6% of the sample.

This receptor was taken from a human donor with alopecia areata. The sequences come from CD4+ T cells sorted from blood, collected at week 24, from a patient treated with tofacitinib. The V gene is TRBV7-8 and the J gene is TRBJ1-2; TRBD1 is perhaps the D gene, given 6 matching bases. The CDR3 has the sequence CASSLYRDKLGYGYTF. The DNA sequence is TGTGCCAGCAGCCTATATCGGGACAAGCTAGGATATGGCTACACCTTC.